The clone carrying this T cell receptor (beta chain) was seen a single time. Its target is not known. A 5'RACE reaction primed in the constant segment made cDNA libraries of TCR alpha and TCR beta, and these carried sample barcodes and UMIs. TCRdb reprocessed the 5' RACE reads via MiXCR and lists one record per CDR3 protein. The sample shows 80,000 to 90,000 distinct CDR3 sequences, around a quarter of them seen only once. The data are from a study of T-cell memory formation after mild COVID-19. Broader study findings: The pre-infection memory compartment contained some responding clones, suggesting cross-reactive memory joined. Among contracting clones, CD4+ were mainly CM/EM and CD8+ enriched in EMRA.

CDR3 length: 15 amino acids. V lost 7 bases and J lost 0, with 15 bases in between. The source of this sequence is a man aged 18 to 29 who had mild COVID-19 (a few samples of this study predate the infection). Cell type and time point are not known. The sample was PBMCs or a T cell subset sorted from them (not recorded which). The genes are TRBV12-3 or TRBV12-4 and TRBJ2-5, with D maybe TRBD2 (5 bases). CDR3 nucleotides: TGTGCCAGCAAAGCGCTGGGAGCGTACCAAGAGACCCAGTACTTC. Translated, it gives CASKALGAYQETQYF.